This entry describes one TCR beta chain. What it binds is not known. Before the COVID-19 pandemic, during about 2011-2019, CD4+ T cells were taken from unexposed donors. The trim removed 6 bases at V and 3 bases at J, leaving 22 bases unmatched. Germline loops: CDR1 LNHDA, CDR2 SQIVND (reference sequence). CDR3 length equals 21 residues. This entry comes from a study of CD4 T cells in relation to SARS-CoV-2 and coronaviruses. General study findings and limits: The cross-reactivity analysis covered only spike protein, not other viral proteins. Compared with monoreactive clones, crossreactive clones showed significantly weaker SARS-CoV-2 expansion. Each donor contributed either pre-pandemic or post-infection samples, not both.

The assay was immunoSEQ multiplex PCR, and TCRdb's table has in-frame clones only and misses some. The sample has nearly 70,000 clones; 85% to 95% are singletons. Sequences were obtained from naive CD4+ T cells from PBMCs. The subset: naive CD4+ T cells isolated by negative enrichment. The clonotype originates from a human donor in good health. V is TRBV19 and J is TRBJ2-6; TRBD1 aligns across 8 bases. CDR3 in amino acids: CASSRYRRARGQRVGANVLTF. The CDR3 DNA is TGTGCCAGTAGCAGATACCGTCGGGCCAGGGGGCAAAGGGTTGGGGCCAACGTCCTGACTTTC.